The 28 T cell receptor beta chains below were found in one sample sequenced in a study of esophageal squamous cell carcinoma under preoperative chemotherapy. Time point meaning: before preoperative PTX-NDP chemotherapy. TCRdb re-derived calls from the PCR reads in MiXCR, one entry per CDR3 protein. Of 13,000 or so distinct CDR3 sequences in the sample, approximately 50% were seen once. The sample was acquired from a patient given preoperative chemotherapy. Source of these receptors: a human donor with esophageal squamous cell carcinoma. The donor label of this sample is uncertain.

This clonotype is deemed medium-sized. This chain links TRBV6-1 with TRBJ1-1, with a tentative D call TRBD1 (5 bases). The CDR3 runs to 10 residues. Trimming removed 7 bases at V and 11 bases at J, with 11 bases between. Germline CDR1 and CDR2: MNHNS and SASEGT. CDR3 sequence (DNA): TGTGCCAGCACCAGGGCAGTCGCTTTCTTT. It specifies CASTRAVAFF.

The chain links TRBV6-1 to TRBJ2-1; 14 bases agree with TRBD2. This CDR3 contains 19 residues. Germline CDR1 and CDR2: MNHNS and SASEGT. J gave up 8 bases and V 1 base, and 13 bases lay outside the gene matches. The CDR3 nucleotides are TGTGCCAGCAGTGAAGGGCTAGGTTCGACTAGCGGGAGGGTAGATGAGCAGTTCTTC. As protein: CASSEGLGSTSGRVDEQFF.

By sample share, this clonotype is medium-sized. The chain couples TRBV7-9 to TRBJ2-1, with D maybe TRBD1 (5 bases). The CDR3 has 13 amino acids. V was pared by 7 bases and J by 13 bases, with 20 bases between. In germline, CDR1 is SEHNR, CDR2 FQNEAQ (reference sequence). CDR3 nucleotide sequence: TGTGCCAGCACAGGGCAGAATCAAGAGACCCAGTTCTTC. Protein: CASTGQNQETQFF.

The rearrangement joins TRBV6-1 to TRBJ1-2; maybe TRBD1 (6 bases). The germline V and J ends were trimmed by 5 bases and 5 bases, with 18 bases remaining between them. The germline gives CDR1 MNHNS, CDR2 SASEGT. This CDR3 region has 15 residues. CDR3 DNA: TGTGCCAGCAGTACCCCTTTGGGGGGCGGGTATGGCTACACCTTC. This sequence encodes CASSTPLGGGYGYTF.

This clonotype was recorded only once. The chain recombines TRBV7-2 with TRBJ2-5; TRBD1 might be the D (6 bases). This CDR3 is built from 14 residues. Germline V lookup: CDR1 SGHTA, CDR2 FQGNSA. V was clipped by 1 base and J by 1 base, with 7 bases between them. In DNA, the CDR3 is TGTGCCAGCAGCTTAGAGGGGGTCCAAGAGACCCAGTACTTC. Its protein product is CASSLEGVQETQYF.

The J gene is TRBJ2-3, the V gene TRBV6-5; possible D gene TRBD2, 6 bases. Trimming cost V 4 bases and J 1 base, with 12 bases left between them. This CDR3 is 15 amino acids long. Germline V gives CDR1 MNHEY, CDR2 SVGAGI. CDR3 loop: CASSSGLRGTDTQYF. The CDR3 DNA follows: TGTGCCAGCAGTTCGGGACTGCGGGGCACAGATACGCAGTATTTT.

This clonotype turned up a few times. This CDR3 reads CASTVDGHNEQYF. The CDR3 DNA reads as TGTGCCAGCACTGTGGACGGACACAATGAGCAGTACTTC. The chain joins TRBV6-1 to TRBJ2-1; perhaps TRBD1 as D (5 bases). The assigned J gene may be wrong: the sequence end matches TRBJ2-7 better. Germline CDR1 is MNHNS and CDR2 is SASEGT. There are 13 residues in the CDR3.

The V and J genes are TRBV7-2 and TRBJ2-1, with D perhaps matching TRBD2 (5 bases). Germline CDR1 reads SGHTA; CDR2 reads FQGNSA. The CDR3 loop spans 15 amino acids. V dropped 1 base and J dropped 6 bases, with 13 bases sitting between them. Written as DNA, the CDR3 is TGTGCCAGCAGCTTAGATGGAGGCACTTTCAATGAGCAGTTCTTC. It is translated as CASSLDGGTFNEQFF.

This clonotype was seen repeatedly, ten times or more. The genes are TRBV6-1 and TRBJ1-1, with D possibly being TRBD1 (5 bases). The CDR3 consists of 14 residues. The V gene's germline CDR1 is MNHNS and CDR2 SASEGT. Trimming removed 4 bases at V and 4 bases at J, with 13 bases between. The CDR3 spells CASSVRDSRTEAFF. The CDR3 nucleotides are TGTGCCAGCAGTGTAAGGGACTCCCGCACTGAAGCTTTCTTT.

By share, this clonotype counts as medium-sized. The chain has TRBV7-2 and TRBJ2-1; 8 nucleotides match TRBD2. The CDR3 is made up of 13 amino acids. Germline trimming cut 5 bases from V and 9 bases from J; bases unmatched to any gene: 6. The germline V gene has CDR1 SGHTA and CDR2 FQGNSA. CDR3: CASSPGLVSEQFF. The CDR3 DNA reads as TGTGCCAGCAGCCCGGGACTAGTGAGTGAGCAGTTCTTC.

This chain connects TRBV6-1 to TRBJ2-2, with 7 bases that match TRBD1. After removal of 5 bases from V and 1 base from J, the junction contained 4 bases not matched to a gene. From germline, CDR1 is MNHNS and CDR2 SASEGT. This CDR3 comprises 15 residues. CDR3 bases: TGTGCCAGCAGTCATCGGACAGGGAACACCGGGGAGCTGTTTTTT. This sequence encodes CASSHRTGNTGELFF.

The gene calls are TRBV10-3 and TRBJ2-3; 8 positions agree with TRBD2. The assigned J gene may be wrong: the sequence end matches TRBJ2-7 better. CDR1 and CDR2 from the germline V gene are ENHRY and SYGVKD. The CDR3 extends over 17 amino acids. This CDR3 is CAISGGTGGRDGETQYF. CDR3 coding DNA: TGTGCCATCAGTGGGGGAACGGGGGGGCGGGATGGAGAGACGCAGTACTTC.

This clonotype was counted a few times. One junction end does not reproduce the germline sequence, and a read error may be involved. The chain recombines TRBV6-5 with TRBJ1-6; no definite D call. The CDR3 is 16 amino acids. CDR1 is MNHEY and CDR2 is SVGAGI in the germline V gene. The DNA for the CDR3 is TGTGCCAGCAATTACCGGGGTTTGGTGGAGGATTCACCCCTCCACTTT. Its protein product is CASNYRGLVEDSPLHF.

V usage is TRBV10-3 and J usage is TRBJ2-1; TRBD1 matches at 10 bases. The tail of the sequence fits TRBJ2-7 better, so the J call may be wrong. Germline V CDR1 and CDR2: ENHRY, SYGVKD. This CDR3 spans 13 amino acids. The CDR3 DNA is TGTGCCACATGGGGGACAGGGGTCTTCGAGCAGTACTTC. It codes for CATWGTGVFEQYF.

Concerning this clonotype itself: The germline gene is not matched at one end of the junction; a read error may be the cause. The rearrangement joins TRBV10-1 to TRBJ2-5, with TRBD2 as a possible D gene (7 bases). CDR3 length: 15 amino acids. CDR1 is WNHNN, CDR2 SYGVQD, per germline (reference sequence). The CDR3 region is CAGGDGGRAPETQYF. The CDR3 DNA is TGCGCCGGGGGGGACGGGGGCCGTGCCCCAGAGACGCAGTACTTT.

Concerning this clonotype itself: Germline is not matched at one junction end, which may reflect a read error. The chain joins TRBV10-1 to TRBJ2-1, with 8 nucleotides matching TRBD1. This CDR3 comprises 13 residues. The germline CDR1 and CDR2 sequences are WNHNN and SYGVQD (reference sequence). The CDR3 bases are TGCGCCAGCAGTGGGACAGGGTTGGATGAGCAGTTATTC. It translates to CASSGTGLDEQLF.

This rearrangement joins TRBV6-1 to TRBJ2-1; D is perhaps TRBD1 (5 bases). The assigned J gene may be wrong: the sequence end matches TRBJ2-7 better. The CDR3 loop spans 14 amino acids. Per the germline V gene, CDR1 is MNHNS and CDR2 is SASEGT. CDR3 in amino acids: CASSDRVIYNKQYF. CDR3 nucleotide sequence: TGTGCCAGCAGTGACAGGGTGATATACAATAAGCAGTACTTC.

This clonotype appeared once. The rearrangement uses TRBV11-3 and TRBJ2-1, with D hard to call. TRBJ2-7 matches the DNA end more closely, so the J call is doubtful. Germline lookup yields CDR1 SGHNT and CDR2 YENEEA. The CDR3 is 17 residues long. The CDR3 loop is CASSLDLVADPQDEQYF. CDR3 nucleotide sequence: TGTGCCAGCAGCTTAGATCTTGTGGCCGACCCGCAGGACGAGCAGTACTTC.

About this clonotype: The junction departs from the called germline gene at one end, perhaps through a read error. CDR3 coding DNA: TGTGCCAGCTCTAAGGGGGGAGGGTCCTACAGGGAGCAGTTTTTT. It yields the protein CASSKGGGSYREQFF. The chain is built from TRBV6-1 and TRBJ2-1; perhaps TRBD2 as D (7 bases). CDR3 length: 15 residues. Per germline, CDR1 MNHNS and CDR2 SASEGT.

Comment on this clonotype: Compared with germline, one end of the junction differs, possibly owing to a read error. CDR3 sequence reads: CASRPLVGGYNEQYF. As DNA, the CDR3 is TGTGCCAGCAGACCACTAGTGGGGGGTTACAATGAGCAGTATTTC. The gene calls are TRBV6-1 and TRBJ2-5; possibly TRBD2 for D (6 bases). The CDR3 is 15 residues long. Germline loops: CDR1 MNHNS, CDR2 SASEGT.

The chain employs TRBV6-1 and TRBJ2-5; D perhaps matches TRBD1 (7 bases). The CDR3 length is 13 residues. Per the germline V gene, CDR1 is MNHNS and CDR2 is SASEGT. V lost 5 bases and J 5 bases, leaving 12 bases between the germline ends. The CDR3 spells CASSRGTVETQYF. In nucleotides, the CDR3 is TGTGCCAGCAGTCGCGGGACAGTTGAGACCCAGTACTTC.

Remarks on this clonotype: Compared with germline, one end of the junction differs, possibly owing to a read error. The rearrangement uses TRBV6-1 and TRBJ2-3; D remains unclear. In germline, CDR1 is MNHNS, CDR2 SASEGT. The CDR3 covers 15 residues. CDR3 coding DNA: TGTGCCAGCGGTGTAGAGGATGTGGGCAAAGATACGCAGTACTTT. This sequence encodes CASGVEDVGKDTQYF.

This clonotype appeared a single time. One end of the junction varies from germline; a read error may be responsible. The CDR3 reads CASGFSGTSGTYNEQFF. The CDR3 DNA follows: TGTGCCAGCGGTTTCTCCGGGACTAGCGGGACCTACAATGAGCAGTTCTTC. This chain joins TRBV12-3 or TRBV12-4 and TRBJ2-1, with 13 bases matching TRBD2. The CDR3 loop spans 17 amino acids.

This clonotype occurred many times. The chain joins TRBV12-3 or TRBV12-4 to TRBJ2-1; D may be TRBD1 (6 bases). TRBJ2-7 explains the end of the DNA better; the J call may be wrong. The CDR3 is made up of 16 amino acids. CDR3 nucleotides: TGTGCCAGCAGTTTGCAGTTAGGGCAGGGGACCTACGAGCAGTACTTC. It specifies CASSLQLGQGTYEQYF.

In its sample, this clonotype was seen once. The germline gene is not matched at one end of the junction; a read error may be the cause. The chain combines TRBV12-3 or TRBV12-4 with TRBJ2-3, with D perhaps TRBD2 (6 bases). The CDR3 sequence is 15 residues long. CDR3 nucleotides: TGTGTCAGCAGTCTAGGCCTAGCGATATACTACGAGCAGTACTTT. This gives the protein CVSSLGLAIYYEQYF.

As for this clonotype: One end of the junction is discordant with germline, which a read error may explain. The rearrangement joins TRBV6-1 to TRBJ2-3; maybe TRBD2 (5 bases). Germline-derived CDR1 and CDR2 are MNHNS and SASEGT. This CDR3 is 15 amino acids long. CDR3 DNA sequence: TGTGCCAGCACCAAGAGGAGCGGTGACACAGAGACGCAGTATTTC. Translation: CASTKRSGDTETQYF.

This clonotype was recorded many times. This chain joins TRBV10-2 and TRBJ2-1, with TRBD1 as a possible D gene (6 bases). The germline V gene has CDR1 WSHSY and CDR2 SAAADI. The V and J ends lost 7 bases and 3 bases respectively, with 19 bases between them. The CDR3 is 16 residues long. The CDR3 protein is CASTVTGDVGYNEQFF. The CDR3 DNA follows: TGCGCCAGCACAGTGACAGGTGATGTCGGCTACAATGAGCAGTTCTTC.

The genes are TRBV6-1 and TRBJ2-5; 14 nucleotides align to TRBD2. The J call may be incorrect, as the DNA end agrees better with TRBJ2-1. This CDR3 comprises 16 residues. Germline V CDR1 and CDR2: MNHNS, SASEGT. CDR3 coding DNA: TGTGCCAGCATAAAGACTAGCGGGGGGGACAATTACGAGCAGTTCTTC. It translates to CASIKTSGGDNYEQFF.